Sequencing of this T cell receptor (beta chain) was carried out in a study of blood T cell repertoires in COVID-19. The overall study: The origin of the acute and convalescent COVID-19 samples was the United States, Italy and Spain. Nucleic acid was either cDNA or gDNA, and it came from T cells, B-cell-depleted T cells, or PBMCs.

Looked up from germline, CDR1 is LGHDT and CDR2 is YNNKEL (reference sequence). V was trimmed by 1 base and J by 9 bases, leaving 21 bases between them. The CDR3 sequence is 16 residues long. Per the study methods: It was from reference gene primer amplification that nucleated cell counts were estimated. This table comes from immunoSEQ multiplex PCR, and its TCRdb copy is limited to in-frame clones, with some not included. For V, J and clone size, that table is used; D and trimming come from the DNA. The sample yields about 110,000 clones, approximately 70% seen once. This clonotype was obtained from a woman aged 40-49 years with acute or convalescent COVID-19. The rearrangement uses TRBV3-1 (or the pseudogene TRBV3-2) and TRBJ1-2; no definite D call. Sequencing was done on a sample of peripheral blood. The CDR3 DNA reads TGTGCCAGCAGCCAAGCCGATGCGGGCAGTATAGGTCGCTACACCTTC. The encoded protein is CASSQADAGSIGRYTF.